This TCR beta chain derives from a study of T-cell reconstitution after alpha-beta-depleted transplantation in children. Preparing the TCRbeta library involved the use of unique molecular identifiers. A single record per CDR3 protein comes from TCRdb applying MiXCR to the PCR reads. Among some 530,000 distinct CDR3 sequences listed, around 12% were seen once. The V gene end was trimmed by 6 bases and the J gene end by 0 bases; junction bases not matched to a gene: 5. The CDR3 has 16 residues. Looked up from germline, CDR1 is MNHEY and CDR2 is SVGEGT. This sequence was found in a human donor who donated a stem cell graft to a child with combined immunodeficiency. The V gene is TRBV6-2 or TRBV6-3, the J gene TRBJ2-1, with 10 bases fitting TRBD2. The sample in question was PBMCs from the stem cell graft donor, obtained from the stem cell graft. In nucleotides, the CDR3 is TGTGCCAGCAGCACAGGACTAGCGGCCTCCTACAATGAGCAGTTCTTC. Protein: CASSTGLAASYNEQFF.